This T cell receptor beta chain was recorded in a study of shared clonotypes between healthy human individuals. Study-wide results and caveats: Clonotype sharing levels among donors were expected to vary with sequencing depth. In general, naive subsets displayed greater estimated richness than memory subsets did.

As to this clone: Its target is not known.

Losses at the gene ends were 8 bases for V and 4 bases for J; bases not matched to a gene: 5. CDR3 length: 14 residues. Germline V lookup: CDR1 MDHEN, CDR2 SYDVKM. Sorted-subset replicate PCRs used roughly 180 ng DNA, 30,000 or so T cell genomes. The protocol was immunoSEQ multiplex PCR, while the TCRdb copy is restricted to in-frame clones and leaves out a portion. The table has around 2.5 million clones, under 95% seen once. This sequence originates from a man younger than 30 in good health. Some clones in this sample may be carry-over from other donors' samples. The chain recombines TRBV28 with TRBJ2-2; 9 bases match TRBD1. The sequenced material came from naive CD4+ T cells from PBMCs. Subset described: CD45RA+ positively selected. CDR3 nucleotide sequence: TGTGCCAGCGCCACAGGGGGCAGCACCGGGGAGCTGTTTTTT. It yields the protein CASATGGSTGELFF.